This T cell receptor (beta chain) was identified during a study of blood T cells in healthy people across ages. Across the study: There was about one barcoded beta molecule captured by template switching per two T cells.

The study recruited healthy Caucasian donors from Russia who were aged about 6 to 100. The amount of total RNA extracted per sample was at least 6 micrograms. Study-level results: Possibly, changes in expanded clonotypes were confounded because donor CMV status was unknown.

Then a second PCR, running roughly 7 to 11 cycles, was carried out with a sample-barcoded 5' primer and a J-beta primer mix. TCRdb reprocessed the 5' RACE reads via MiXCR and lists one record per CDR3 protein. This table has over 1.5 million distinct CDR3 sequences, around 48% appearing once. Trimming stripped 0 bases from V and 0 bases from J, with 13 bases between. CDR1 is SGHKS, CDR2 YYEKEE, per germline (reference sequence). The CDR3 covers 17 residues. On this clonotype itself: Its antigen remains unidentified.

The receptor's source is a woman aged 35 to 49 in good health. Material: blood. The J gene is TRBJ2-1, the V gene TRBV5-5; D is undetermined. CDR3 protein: CASSLERLPSSYNEQFF. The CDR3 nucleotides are TGTGCCAGCAGCTTGGAACGCCTCCCTAGCTCCTACAATGAGCAGTTCTTC.